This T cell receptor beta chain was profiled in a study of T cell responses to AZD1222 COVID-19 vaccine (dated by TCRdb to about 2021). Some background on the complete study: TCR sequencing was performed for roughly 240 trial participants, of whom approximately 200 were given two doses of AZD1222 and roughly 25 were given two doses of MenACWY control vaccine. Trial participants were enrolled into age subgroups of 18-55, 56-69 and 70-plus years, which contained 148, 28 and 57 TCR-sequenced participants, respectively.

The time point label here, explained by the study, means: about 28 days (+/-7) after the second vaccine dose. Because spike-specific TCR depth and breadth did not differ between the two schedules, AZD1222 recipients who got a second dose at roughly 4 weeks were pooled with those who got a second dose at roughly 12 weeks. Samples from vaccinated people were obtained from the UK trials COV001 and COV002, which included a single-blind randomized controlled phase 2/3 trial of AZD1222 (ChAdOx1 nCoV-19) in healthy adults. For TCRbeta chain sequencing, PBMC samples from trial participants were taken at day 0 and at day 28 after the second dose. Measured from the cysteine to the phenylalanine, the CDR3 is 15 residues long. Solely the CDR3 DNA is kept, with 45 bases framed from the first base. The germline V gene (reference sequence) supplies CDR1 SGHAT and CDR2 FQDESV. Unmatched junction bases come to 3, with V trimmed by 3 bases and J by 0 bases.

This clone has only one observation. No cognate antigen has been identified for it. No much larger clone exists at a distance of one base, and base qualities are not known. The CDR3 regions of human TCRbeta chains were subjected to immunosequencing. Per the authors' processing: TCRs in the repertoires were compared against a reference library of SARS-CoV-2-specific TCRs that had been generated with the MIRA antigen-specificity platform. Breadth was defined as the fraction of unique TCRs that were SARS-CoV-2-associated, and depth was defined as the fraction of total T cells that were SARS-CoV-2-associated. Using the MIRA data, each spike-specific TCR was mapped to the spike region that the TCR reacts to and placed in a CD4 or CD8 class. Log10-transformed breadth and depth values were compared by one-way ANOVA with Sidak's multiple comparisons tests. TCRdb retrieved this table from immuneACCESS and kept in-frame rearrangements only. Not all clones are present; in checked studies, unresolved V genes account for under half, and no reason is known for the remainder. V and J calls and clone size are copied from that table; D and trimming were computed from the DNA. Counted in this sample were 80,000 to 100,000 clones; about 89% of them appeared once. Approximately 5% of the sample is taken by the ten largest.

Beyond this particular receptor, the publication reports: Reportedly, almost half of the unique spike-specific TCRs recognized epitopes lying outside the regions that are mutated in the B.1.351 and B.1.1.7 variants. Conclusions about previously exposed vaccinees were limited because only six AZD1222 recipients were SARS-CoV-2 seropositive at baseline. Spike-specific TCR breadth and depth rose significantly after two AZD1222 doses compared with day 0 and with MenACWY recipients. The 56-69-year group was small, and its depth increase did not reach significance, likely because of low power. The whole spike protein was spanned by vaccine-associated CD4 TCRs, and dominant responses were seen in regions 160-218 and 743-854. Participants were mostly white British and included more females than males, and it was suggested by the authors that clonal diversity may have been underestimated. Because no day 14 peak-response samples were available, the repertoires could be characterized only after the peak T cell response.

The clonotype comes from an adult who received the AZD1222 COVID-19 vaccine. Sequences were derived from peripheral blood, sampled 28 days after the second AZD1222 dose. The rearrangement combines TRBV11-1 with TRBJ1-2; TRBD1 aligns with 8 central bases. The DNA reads TGTGCCAGCAGCTTGTCACAGGGGGCTAACTATGGCTACACCTTC. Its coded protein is CASSLSQGANYGYTF.